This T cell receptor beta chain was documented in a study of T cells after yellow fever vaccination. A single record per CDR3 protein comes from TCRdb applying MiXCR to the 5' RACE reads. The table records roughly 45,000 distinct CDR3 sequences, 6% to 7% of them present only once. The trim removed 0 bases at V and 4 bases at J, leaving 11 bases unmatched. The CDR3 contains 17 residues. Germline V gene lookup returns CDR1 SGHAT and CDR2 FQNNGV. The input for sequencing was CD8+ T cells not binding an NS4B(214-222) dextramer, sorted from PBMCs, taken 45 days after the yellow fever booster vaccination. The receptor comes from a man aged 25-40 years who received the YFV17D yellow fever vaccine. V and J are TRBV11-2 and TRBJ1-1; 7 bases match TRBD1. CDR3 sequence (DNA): TGTGCCAGCAGCTTAGATTCTTTTGGACAGGAGATCACTGAAGCTTTCTTT. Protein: CASSLDSFGQEITEAFF.